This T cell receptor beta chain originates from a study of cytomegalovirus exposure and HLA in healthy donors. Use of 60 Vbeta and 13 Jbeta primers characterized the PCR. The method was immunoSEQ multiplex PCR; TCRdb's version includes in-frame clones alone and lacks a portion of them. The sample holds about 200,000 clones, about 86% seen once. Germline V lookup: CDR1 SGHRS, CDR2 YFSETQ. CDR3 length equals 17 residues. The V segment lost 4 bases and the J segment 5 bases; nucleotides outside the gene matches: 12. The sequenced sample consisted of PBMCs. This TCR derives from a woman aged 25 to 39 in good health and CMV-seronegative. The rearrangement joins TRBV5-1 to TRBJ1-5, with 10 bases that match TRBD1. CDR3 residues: CASSTEYRDRGDQPQHF. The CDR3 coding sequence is TGCGCCAGCAGCACCGAATACCGGGACAGGGGAGATCAGCCCCAGCATTTT.